This TCR beta chain was obtained from a study of shared clonotypes between healthy human individuals. Sequenced by immunoSEQ multiplex PCR; TCRdb stores in-frame clones only, minus some. This sample has approximately 2.5 million clones, with 93% found just once. Broader study findings: Blood was the sole source, and tissue repertoires probably differ.

CD4+ cells underwent separation, giving CD45RA+ naive and CD45RA-negative memory subsets. In regard to this clone: Its antigen is still unknown.

This CDR3 is 11 amino acids long. The V gene lost 6 bases and the J gene lost 6 bases, with 12 bases spanning the gap. The germline V gene encodes CDR1 SQVTM and CDR2 ANQGSEA. This sequence joins TRBV29-1 and TRBJ2-7; D remains unclear. The sequence came from a man between 18 and 35 years old in good health. Some clones in this sample may be carry-over from other donors' samples. Sequenced material: naive CD4+ T cells from PBMCs. Stated subset: CD45RA+ positively selected. The CDR3, as DNA: TGCAGCGTACACAGCTCAGGCGAGCAGTACTTC. The encoded protein is CSVHSSGEQYF.